The rows below give T cell receptor beta chains drawn from one sample of a study of blood T cell repertoires in COVID-19. The table came from immunoSEQ multiplex PCR; TCRdb's copy has only in-frame clones and leaves some out. The profile shows under 200,000 clones, about 88% of them singletons. The specimen was peripheral blood. The receptors here all came from a man aged 55 to 70 with acute or convalescent COVID-19. The CDR3 runs from the conserved cysteine through the conserved F or W. The D gene is left open where the match is weak. Not every row has a clone size; where given, it reads once, few, many or a size class.

d_gene	v_gene	j_gene	abundance	len	CDR3aa	CDR3nt
.	TRBV9	TRBJ2-5	.	16	CASSVVGSPLQETQYF	TGTGCCAGCAGCGTAGTCGGTAGCCCCCTACAAGAGACCCAGTACTTC
TRBD1	TRBV19	TRBJ2-1	.	18	CASRRDRGVVSSYNEQFF	TGTGCCAGTAGGCGGGACAGGGGCGTCGTGAGCTCCTACAATGAGCAGTTCTTC
TRBD2	TRBV6-5	TRBJ2-7	.	16	CASSYETSGRGYEQYF	TGTGCCAGCAGTTACGAGACTAGCGGGAGGGGGTACGAGCAGTACTTC
.	TRBV5-6	TRBJ1-4	.	15	CASSLNSGSNEKLFF	TGTGCCAGCAGCTTAAATAGTGGGAGTAATGAAAAACTGTTTTTT
TRBD1	TRBV6-6	TRBJ1-2	.	14	CASTGQGISYGYTF	TGTGCCAGCACTGGACAGGGGATTTCCTATGGCTACACCTTC
.	TRBV27	TRBJ1-5	.	16	CASSSSGTIRIQPQHF	TGTGCCAGCAGTTCCTCCGGGACTATAAGGATCCAGCCCCAGCATTTT
TRBD1	TRBV6-4	TRBJ1-2	.	14	CASSDTGGDYGYTF	TGTGCCAGCAGTGACACAGGGGGGGACTATGGCTACACCTTC
.	TRBV19	TRBJ1-4	.	13	CASSIAVNEKLFF	TGTGCCAGTAGTATAGCCGTTAATGAAAAACTGTTTTTT
TRBD1	TRBV4-1	TRBJ1-2	once	14	CASSPDRVRYGYTF	TGCGCCAGCAGCCCGGACAGGGTGCGATATGGCTACACCTTC
.	TRBV7-3	TRBJ2-7	.	15	CASSESGVALDEQYF	TGTGCCAGCAGCGAATCAGGGGTCGCCCTTGACGAGCAGTACTTC
.	TRBV12-3/TRBV12-4	TRBJ1-1	.	13	CASTTSGYTEAFF	TGTGCCAGCACAACATCAGGGTACACTGAAGCTTTCTTT
TRBD1	TRBV2	TRBJ2-2	.	15	CASSRQGSLTGELFF	TGTGCCAGCAGCCGACAGGGGTCCCTCACCGGGGAGCTGTTTTTT
TRBD1	TRBV2	TRBJ2-1	once	16	CASRGTGGPIYNEQFF	TGTGCCAGCAGGGGTACAGGGGGCCCTATCTACAATGAGCAGTTCTTC
TRBD1	TRBV5-1	TRBJ1-1	.	13	CASSYGTGTEAFF	TGCGCCAGCAGCTACGGGACAGGCACTGAAGCTTTCTTT
.	TRBV13	TRBJ1-1	.	13	CASSLEGWGRTFF	TGTGCCAGCAGCTTAGAGGGCTGGGGGCGAACTTTCTTT
.	TRBV11-2	TRBJ1-5	.	14	CASSLTGINQPQHF	TGTGCCAGCAGCCTGACAGGTATCAATCAGCCCCAGCATTTT
TRBD2	TRBV7-3	TRBJ2-7	.	15	CASSLGTSRRNEQYF	TGTGCCAGCAGCCTAGGGACTAGCCGAAGGAACGAGCAGTACTTC
.	TRBV6-5	TRBJ1-5	.	14	CASTGNPSNQPQHF	TGTGCCAGCACTGGCAACCCTAGCAATCAGCCCCAGCATTTT
TRBD2	TRBV19	TRBJ2-7	.	14	CASSMGLASYEQYF	TGTGCCAGTAGTATGGGACTAGCCTCCTACGAGCAGTACTTC
.	TRBV5-1	TRBJ1-2	.	14	CASSPYNKVYGYTF	TGCGCCAGCAGCCCTTATAACAAAGTCTATGGCTACACCTTC
TRBD2	TRBV4-2	TRBJ2-1	.	16	CASSQDRRAGGNEQFF	TGTGCCAGCAGCCAAGATCGCCGAGCGGGAGGTAATGAGCAGTTCTTC
TRBD2	TRBV9	TRBJ2-1	.	16	CASSVDGGSFYNEQFF	TGTGCCAGCAGCGTAGACGGGGGGAGCTTCTACAATGAGCAGTTCTTC
.	TRBV27	TRBJ1-1	.	18	CASSSYIVAGARDTEAFF	TGTGCCAGCAGTTCTTATATAGTGGCGGGGGCCCGGGACACTGAAGCTTTCTTT
.	TRBV20-1	TRBJ1-3	.	14	CSASRQDSGNTIYF	TGCAGTGCTAGTCGGCAGGACTCTGGAAACACCATATATTTT
.	TRBV12-5	TRBJ2-3	.	13	CASGPGSTDTQYF	TGTGCTAGTGGTCCAGGTAGCACAGATACGCAGTATTTT
.	TRBV2	TRBJ1-2	.	12	CASRLTDYGYTF	TGTGCCAGCAGATTGACAGACTATGGCTACACCTTC
.	TRBV11-2	TRBJ1-6	.	17	CASSTSRGSSYNSPLHF	TGTGCCAGCAGCACCAGTCGTGGGAGCTCCTATAATTCACCCCTCCACTTT
TRBD1	TRBV20-1	TRBJ1-1	.	15	CSASKRGQGRPEAFF	TGCAGTGCTAGTAAGAGGGGACAGGGAAGGCCTGAAGCTTTCTTT
.	TRBV29-1	TRBJ2-3	.	12	CSGGRSTDTQYF	TGCAGCGGGGGGAGGAGCACAGATACGCAGTATTTT